The entry below gives a single TCR beta chain sequence along with its context. Its antigen is not known. Following culture for approximately 11 days, CD4+ T cells were isolated. This table comes from immunoSEQ multiplex PCR, and its TCRdb copy is limited to in-frame clones, with some not included. The sample includes 45,000 to 50,000 clones, about 75% of them seen just once. The entry originates in a study of vaccination effects on CD4 cells after COVID-19. CDR3 length equals 16 residues. The ends were cut back, 5 bases at V and 0 bases at J, with 14 bases in the middle. Germline CDR1 is SGHTA and CDR2 is FQGNSA.

This material consisted of CD4+ T cells from PBMCs cultured without peptide, taken before COVID-19 vaccination. The clonotype comes from a human donor who had a prior SARS-CoV-2 infection. The chain recombines TRBV7-2 with TRBJ1-3, with D hard to call. This CDR3 reads CASSPEPSPSGNTIYF. DNA for the CDR3: TGTGCCAGCAGCCCGGAGCCCTCGCCCTCTGGAAACACCATATATTTT.